One and the same sample provided the 13 T cell receptor beta chains below, sequenced in a study of blood T cell repertoires in COVID-19. Data came from immunoSEQ multiplex PCR; TCRdb stores just in-frame clones and leaves some out. The data contain some 270,000 clones, 84% of them singletons. The sequenced sample consisted of peripheral blood. The receptors stem from a middle-aged woman who had recovered from COVID-19.

The J gene is TRBJ1-2, the V gene TRBV9, with a weak D call TRBD1 (6 bases). V was trimmed by 4 bases and J by 5 bases, leaving 27 bases between them. The CDR3 length is 18 residues. CDR1 SGDLS and CDR2 YYNGEE come from the germline V gene. CDR3 protein: CASSSGQPFMGIRYGYTF. Here the CDR3 DNA reads TGTGCCAGCAGCTCTGGACAGCCGTTTATGGGTATTAGGTATGGCTACACCTTC. The variable domain in full, completed from reference TRBV9 and TRBJ1-2, reads DSGVTQTPKHLITATGQRVTLRCSPRSGDLSVYWYQQSLDQGLQFLIQYYNGEERAKGNILERFSAQQFPDLHSELNLSSLELGDSALYFCASSSGQPFMGIRYGYTFGSGTRLTVV.

The rearrangement joins TRBV5-1 to TRBJ2-7; maybe TRBD1 (6 bases). Trimming left V 3 bases short and J 2 bases short, with 12 bases between. The CDR3 loop spans 14 amino acids. Germline CDR1 reads SGHRS; CDR2 reads YFSETQ. CDR3 region: CASSSFSGAYEQYF. The CDR3 bases are TGCGCCAGCAGCTCCTTCTCAGGGGCCTACGAGCAGTACTTC.

This chain uses TRBV5-6 with TRBJ2-5, with TRBD1 as a possible D gene (6 bases). The CDR3 contains 18 residues. Germline CDR1 SGHDT, CDR2 YYEEEE. The ends were cut back, 0 bases at V and 1 base at J, with 19 bases in the middle. CDR3 sequence (DNA): TGTGCCAGCAGCTTGGAGACGTGGCAACGGGACATCCAAGAGACCCAGTACTTC. Its protein product is CASSLETWQRDIQETQYF.

The chain employs TRBV30 and TRBJ2-1, with 8 bases aligning to TRBD2. CDR1 is GTSNPN, CDR2 SVGIG, per germline (reference sequence). The CDR3 consists of 20 residues. The CDR3 spells CPLNLRPPTGGGRGGGEQFF. The CDR3 bases are TGTCCCCTTAATTTACGGCCCCCGACCGGGGGTGGACGGGGGGGCGGTGAGCAGTTCTTC.

This chain links TRBV28 with TRBJ1-3, with no clear D. Trimming removed 10 bases at V and 2 bases at J, with 9 bases between. The CDR3 loop spans 12 amino acids. CDR1 is MDHEN and CDR2 is SYDVKM in the germline V gene. This CDR3 reads CATRVAGNTIYF. DNA of the CDR3: TGTGCCACCCGAGTAGCTGGAAACACCATATATTTT.

This chain connects TRBV6-1 to TRBJ2-1; D is undetermined. The germline CDR1 and CDR2 sequences are MNHNS and SASEGT. V was cut by 2 bases and J by 0 bases, with 8 bases left in between. This CDR3 has 15 amino acids. CDR3 amino acids: CASSETTHSYNEQFF. The CDR3 DNA reads TGTGCCAGCAGTGAAACAACACACTCCTACAATGAGCAGTTCTTC.

The chain combines TRBV27 with TRBJ2-1, with 11 nucleotides matching TRBD2. Germline V gene lookup returns CDR1 MNHEY and CDR2 SMNVEV (reference sequence). CDR3 length equals 18 residues. V shed 5 bases and J 14 bases; nucleotides not matched to a gene: 23. DNA of the CDR3: TGTGCCAGCAGTCCGGGGACTAGCGGCTTTGTATGGGGGGTTGCGGAGTTCTTC. It is translated as CASSPGTSGFVWGVAEFF.

This clone was seen a few times. The DNA of the CDR3 is TGTGCCAGTAGTGTCGGGACAGGGCAGGGTCAGCCCCAGCATTTT. Its protein product is CASSVGTGQGQPQHF. The chain joins TRBV19 to TRBJ1-5; 9 nucleotides align to TRBD1. CDR1 and CDR2 from the germline V gene are LNHDA and SQIVND (reference sequence). J gave up 6 bases and V 5 bases, and 8 bases lay outside the gene matches. The CDR3 spans 15 residues.

This chain uses TRBV7-6 with TRBJ2-7; 8 bases line up with TRBD1. The CDR3 consists of 15 residues. V was pared by 3 bases and J by 6 bases, with 10 bases of the junction left unmatched. Germline CDR1 is SGHVS and CDR2 is FNYEAQ. The CDR3 nucleotides read TGTGCCAGCAGCTTCCAGACAGGGGTGATGGGCGAGCAGTACTTC. It yields the protein CASSFQTGVMGEQYF.

The chain employs TRBV3-1 (or the pseudogene TRBV3-2) and TRBJ1-4; D gene unclear. CDR1 is LGHDT, CDR2 YNNKEL, per germline (reference sequence). Trimming left V 3 bases short and J 10 bases short, with 15 bases between. This CDR3 comprises 14 residues. DNA for the CDR3: TGTGCCAGCAGCCAGCCCGGGGTCGGTGGAAAACTGTTTTTT. It yields the protein CASSQPGVGGKLFF.

The V call is TRBV3-1 (or the pseudogene TRBV3-2), the J call TRBJ2-5; D is possibly TRBD1 (6 bases). Germline V CDR1 and CDR2: LGHDT, YNNKEL (reference sequence). Deletions cut 5 bases from V and 5 bases from J, with 15 bases between. The length of the CDR3 is 14 residues. The chain's CDR3 is CASSSRQAGETQYF. The CDR3, as DNA: TGTGCCAGCAGCAGTAGACAGGCTGGGGAGACCCAGTACTTC.

The V gene is TRBV7-9, the J gene TRBJ2-1, with TRBD2 matching over 8 bases. CDR1 SEHNR and CDR2 FQNEAQ come from the germline V gene (reference sequence). Germline trimming cut 4 bases from V and 5 bases from J; bases unmatched to any gene: 10. The CDR3 has 16 amino acids. CDR3 residues: CASSSREGLRNNEQFF. In DNA, the CDR3 is TGTGCCAGCAGCTCCCGGGAGGGACTAAGGAACAATGAGCAGTTCTTC. The variable domain in full, with the rest retrieved from reference TRBV7-9 and TRBJ2-1, is DTGVSQNPRHKITKRGQNVTFRCDPISEHNRLYWYRQTLGQGPEFLTYFQNEAQLEKSRLLSDRFSAERPKGSFSTLEIQRTEQGDSAMYLCASSSREGLRNNEQFFGPGTRLTVL.

Comment on this clone: The sample has other DNA sequences that encode this CDR3 too. The V call is TRBV5-1, the J call TRBJ2-7, with 10 bases matching TRBD1. V shed 0 bases and J 4 bases; nucleotides not matched to a gene: 1. This CDR3 spans 14 amino acids. Germline values: CDR1 SGHRS, CDR2 YFSETQ. For the CDR3, the DNA is TGCGCCAGCAGCTTGGGGACAGGGGGATACGAGCAGTACTTC. Translated: CASSLGTGGYEQYF.